The clone carrying this TCR beta chain occurred once. Its specificity is not known. One end of the junction fails to match germline, which may point to a read error. The TCR beta profiling, which covered VDJ combination and CDR3 sequence, was carried out using genomic DNA as the template. TCRdb reprocessed the reads with MiXCR, giving one entry per CDR3 protein. The sample holds 250,000 to 350,000 distinct CDR3 sequences, approximately 57% seen once. The sample belongs to a study of CD8+CD57+ T cells in acquired aplastic anemia. Study-wide context: Mean DNA quantity obtained from sorted CD4+ and CD8+ cells was 2.5 to 4 ug. The study's findings and limits: A significant difference in CD8+ Simpson's diversity between patients and controls was not found. Some 31 shared CD8+ CDR3s appeared highly expressed within patients' immunodominant clones.

The CDR3 length is 15 residues. The germline V gene encodes CDR1 SGHTA and CDR2 FQGNSA. The TCR sequence derives from a human donor with severe aplastic anemia or a healthy control (not recorded which). This chain connects TRBV7-2 to TRBJ2-5, with 8 bases identical to TRBD2. What was sequenced was sorted CD4+, CD8+, or CD8+CD57+ T cells (not recorded which) from PBMCs. Here the CDR3 reads CASSFGAGEGETQCF. CDR3 nucleotide sequence: TGTGCCAGCAGCTTTGGAGCGGGGGAAGGAGAGACCCAGTGCTTC.